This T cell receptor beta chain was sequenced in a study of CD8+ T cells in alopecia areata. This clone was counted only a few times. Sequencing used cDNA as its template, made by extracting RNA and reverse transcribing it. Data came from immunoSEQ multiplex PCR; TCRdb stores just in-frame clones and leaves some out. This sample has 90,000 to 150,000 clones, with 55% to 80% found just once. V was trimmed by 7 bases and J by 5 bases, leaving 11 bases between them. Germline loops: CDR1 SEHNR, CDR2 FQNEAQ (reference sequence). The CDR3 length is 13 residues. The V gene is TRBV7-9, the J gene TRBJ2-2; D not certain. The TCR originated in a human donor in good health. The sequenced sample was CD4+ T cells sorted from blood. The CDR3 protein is CASTSEFTGELFF. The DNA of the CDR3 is TGTGCCAGCACTTCCGAATTTACCGGGGAGCTGTTTTTT.